The clone carrying this TCR beta chain has only a few counts. What it binds is unknown. In the authors' workflow: It was from CDR3 differences across clinicopathological groups that a distant-metastasis classifier for papillary thyroid cancer was built. TCRdb ran MiXCR on the PCR reads. TCRdb's processing, not the authors', yielded these V and J calls. Of under 9,000 clones in the sample, 25% to 35% were seen once. The entire patient cohort was treatment-naive prior to thyroid surgery. The source of the sample is a study of metastatic and nonmetastatic thyroid tumors. Study details: From malignant and benign thyroid patients, repertoires in blood and in tumor or nodule tissue were compared. Study-wide findings and caveats: The reported finding was significantly higher TCR beta diversity in malignant thyroid tumors relative to benign nodules, in blood and tumor.

Sequenced material: tumor tissue. The clonotype was recovered from a female donor with papillary thyroid cancer or a benign thyroid nodule (not recorded which). Some clones in this sample may be carry-over from other donors' samples.

The CDR3 coding sequence is TGTGCCAGCAGTGCCCCCTCGAGCTCCTACAATGAGCAGTTCTTC. The encoded protein is CASSAPSSSYNEQFF. The rearrangement links TRBV6-1 to TRBJ2-1, with no clear D. V was pared by 4 bases and J by 0 bases, with 10 bases between. This CDR3 region has 15 residues. In germline, CDR1 is MNHNS, CDR2 SASEGT.